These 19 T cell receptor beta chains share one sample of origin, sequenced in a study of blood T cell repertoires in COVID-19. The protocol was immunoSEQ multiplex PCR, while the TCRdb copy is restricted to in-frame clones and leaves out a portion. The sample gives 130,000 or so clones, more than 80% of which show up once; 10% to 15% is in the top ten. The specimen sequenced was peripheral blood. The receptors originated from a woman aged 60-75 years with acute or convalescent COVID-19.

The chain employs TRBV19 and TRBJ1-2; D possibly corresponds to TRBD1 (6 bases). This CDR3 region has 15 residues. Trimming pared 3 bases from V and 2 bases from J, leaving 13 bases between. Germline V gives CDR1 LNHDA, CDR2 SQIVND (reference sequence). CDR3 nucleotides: TGTGCCAGTAGTATGATCGACAGGAGGAACTATGGCTACACCTTC. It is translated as CASSMIDRRNYGYTF. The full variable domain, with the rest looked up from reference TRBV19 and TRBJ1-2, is DGGITQSPKYLFRKEGQNVTLSCEQNLNHDAMYWYRQDPGQGLRLIYYSQIVNDFQKGDIAEGYSVSREKKESFPLTVTSAQKNPTAFYLCASSMIDRRNYGYTFGSGTRLTVV.

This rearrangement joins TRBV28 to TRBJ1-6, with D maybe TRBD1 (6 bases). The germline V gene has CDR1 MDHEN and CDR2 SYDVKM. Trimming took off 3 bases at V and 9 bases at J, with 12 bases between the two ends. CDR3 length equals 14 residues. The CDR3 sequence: CASSLYRAGSPLHF. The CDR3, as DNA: TGTGCCAGCAGTTTGTACAGGGCGGGTTCACCCCTCCACTTT.

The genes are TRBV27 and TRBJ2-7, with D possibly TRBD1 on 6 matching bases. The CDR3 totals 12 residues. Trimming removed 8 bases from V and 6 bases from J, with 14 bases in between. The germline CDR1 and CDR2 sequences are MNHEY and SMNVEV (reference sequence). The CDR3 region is CASGQRNLEQYF. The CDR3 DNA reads TGTGCCAGCGGACAGCGAAACCTCGAGCAGTACTTC.

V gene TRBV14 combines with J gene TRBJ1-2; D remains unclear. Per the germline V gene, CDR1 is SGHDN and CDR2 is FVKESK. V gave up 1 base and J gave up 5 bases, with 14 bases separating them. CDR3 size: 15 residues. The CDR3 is CASSQGGALPYGYTF. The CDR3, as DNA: TGTGCCAGCAGCCAAGGAGGAGCTCTTCCTTATGGCTACACCTTC.

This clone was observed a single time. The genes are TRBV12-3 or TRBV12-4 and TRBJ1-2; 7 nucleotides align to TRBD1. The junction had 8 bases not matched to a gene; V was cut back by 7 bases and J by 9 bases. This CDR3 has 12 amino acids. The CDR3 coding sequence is TGTGCCAGCAAACCAGAGGGGGCAAGCTACACCTTC. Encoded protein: CASKPEGASYTF.

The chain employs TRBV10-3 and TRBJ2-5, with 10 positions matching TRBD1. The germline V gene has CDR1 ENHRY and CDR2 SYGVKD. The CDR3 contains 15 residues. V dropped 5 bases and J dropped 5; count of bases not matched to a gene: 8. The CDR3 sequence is CAISTGTGVRETQYF. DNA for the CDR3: TGTGCCATCAGTACCGGGACAGGGGTAAGGGAGACCCAGTACTTC.

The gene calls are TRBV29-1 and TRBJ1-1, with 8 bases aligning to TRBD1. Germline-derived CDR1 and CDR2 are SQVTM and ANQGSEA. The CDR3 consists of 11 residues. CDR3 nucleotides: TGCAACGGCCAGACAGGGGCTGAAGCTTTCTTT. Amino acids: CNGQTGAEAFF.

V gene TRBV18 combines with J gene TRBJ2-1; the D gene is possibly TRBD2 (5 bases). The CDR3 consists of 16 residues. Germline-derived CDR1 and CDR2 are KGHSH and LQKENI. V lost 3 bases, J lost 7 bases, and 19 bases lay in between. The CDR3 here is CASSPYGRGNRNEQFF. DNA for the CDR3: TGTGCCAGCTCACCTTACGGCCGGGGAAATAGGAATGAGCAGTTCTTC.

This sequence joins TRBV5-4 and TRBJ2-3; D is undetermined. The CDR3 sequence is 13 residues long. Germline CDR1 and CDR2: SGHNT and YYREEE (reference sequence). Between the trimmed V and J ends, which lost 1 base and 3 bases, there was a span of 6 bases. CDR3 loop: CASSLFLTDTQYF. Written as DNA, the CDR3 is TGTGCCAGCAGCTTGTTCCTGACAGATACGCAGTATTTT.

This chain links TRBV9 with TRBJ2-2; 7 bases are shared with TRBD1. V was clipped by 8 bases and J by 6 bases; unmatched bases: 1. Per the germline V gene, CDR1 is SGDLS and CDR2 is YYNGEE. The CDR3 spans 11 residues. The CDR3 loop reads CASDRAGELFF. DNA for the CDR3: TGTGCCAGTGACAGGGCCGGGGAGCTGTTTTTT.

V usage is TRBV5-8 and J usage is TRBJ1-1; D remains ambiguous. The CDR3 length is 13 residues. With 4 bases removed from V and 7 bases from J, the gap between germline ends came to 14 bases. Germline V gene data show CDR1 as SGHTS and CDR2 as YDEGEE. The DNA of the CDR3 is TGTGCCAGCAGCCGGAACCTTCGGGGTGAAGCTTTCTTT. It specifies CASSRNLRGEAFF.

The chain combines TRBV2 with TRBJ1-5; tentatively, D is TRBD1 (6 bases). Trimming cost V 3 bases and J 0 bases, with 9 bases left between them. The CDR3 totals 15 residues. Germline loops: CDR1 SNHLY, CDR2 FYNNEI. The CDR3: CASSDRGLSNQPQHF. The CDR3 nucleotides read TGTGCCAGCAGTGACAGGGGCCTTAGCAATCAGCCCCAGCATTTT.

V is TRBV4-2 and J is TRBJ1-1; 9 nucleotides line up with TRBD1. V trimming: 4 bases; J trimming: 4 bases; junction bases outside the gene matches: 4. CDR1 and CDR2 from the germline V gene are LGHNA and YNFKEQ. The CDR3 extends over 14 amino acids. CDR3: CASSRTGVGTEAFF. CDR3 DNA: TGTGCCAGCAGCCGGACAGGGGTTGGCACTGAAGCTTTCTTT.

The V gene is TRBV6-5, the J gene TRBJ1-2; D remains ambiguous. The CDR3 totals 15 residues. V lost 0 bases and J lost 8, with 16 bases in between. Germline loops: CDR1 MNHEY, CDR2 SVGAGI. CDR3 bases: TGTGCCAGCAGTTACTCGAGATCGGGGAGACGCGGCTACACCTTC. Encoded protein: CASSYSRSGRRGYTF.

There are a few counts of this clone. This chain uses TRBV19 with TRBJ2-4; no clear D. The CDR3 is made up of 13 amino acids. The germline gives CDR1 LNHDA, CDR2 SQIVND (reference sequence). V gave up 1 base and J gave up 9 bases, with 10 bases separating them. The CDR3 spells CASSIATTGIQYF. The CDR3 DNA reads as TGTGCCAGTAGTATAGCGACGACGGGCATTCAGTACTTC.

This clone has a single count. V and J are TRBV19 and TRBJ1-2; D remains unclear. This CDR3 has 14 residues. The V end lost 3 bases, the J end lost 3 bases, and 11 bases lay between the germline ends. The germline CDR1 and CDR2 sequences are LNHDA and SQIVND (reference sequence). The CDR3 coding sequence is TGTGCCAGTAGTATTGGGCAGGTCGACTATGGCTACACCTTC. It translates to CASSIGQVDYGYTF.

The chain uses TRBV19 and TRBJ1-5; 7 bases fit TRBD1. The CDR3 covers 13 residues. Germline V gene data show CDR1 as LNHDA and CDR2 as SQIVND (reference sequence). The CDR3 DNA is TGTAAAACAGGGGTATCTAGCAATCAGCCCCAGCATTTT. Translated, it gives CKTGVSSNQPQHF.

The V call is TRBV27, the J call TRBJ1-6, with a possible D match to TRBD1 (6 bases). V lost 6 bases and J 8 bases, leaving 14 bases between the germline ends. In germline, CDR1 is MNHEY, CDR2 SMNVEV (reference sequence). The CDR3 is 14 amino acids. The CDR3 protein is CASSNQGRDSPLHF. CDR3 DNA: TGTGCCAGCAGCAACCAGGGGAGGGATTCACCCCTCCACTTT.

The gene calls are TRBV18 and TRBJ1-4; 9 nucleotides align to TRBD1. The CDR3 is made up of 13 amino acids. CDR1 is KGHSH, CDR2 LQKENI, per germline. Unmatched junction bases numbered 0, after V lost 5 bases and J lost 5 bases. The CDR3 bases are TGTGCCAGCTCAGGGACAGGGAATGAAAAACTGTTTTTT. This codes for CASSGTGNEKLFF.